One sample yielded the 32 T cell receptor beta chains listed below, sequenced in a study of OX40 agonist ivuxolimab in advanced cancers. Libraries were prepared by immunoSEQ multiplex PCR; TCRdb keeps only in-frame clonotypes and omits some of them. The data contain about 62,000 clones, 60% to 85% of them singletons. The source material was CD4+ or CD8+ T cells sorted from blood, sampled in a trial of the OX40 agonist ivuxolimab. The receptors were sampled from an adult with an advanced solid tumor such as melanoma, head and neck, liver or kidney cancer.

As to this clone: This likely comes from a read error, as the CDR3 has no conserved phenylalanine or tryptophan at its end. The limits of the CDR3 on the DNA are not certain, so only TCRdb's listed CDR3 is given. V and J are TRBV21-1 and TRBJ1-6. TRBV21-1 constitutes a pseudogene. Including both end residues, the CDR3 is 15 amino acids long. The chain's CDR3 is CASSMLDWVGFTPPL.

This clone is labeled as medium-sized. The sample holds other DNA sequences that translate to the same CDR3. The chain recombines TRBV7-2 with TRBJ1-4; the D is unclear. The V and J ends lost 4 bases and 8 bases respectively, with 8 bases between them. CDR3 length equals 12 residues. Per germline, CDR1 SGHTA and CDR2 FQGNSA. The CDR3 coding sequence is TGTGCCAGCAGCTCCGGAGGGGAAAAACTGTTTTTT. It codes for CASSSGGEKLFF.

This clone was seen a single time. The chain is built from TRBV28 and TRBJ2-7, with D possibly matching TRBD2 (6 bases). The germline gives CDR1 MDHEN, CDR2 SYDVKM. This CDR3 comprises 16 residues. V was clipped by 3 bases and J by 5 bases, with 20 bases between them. This chain's CDR3 is CASSFVSAGSKNEQYF. The DNA for the CDR3 is TGTGCCAGCAGTTTCGTCTCTGCGGGGTCCAAGAACGAGCAGTACTTC.

In this sample, this clone turned up a few times. The rearrangement links TRBV4-1 to TRBJ1-2; 8 bases match TRBD1. This CDR3 is built from 19 residues. The germline gives CDR1 MGHRA, CDR2 YSYEKL. V lost 1 base and J lost 5; bases outside the gene matches: 18. This CDR3 reads CASSQGAIRTGTRGYGYTF. The CDR3, as DNA: TGCGCCAGCAGCCAAGGAGCGATCAGGACAGGGACGAGGGGGTATGGCTACACCTTC.

The V gene is TRBV19, the J gene TRBJ2-3; 8 bases fit TRBD2. The V gene's germline CDR1 is LNHDA and CDR2 SQIVND (reference sequence). V gave up 10 bases and J gave up 4 bases; unmatched junction bases: 10. The CDR3 runs 14 residues. In nucleotides, the CDR3 is TGTGCCACCACACTCCGGGAGGGGGCAGATACGCAGTATTTT. It encodes CATTLREGADTQYF.

This clone was counted a single time. The chain carries TRBV11-2 and TRBJ2-7; TRBD1 matches at 7 bases. The CDR3 sequence is 13 residues long. The trim removed 4 bases at V and 3 bases at J, leaving 3 bases unmatched. Looked up from germline, CDR1 is SGHAT and CDR2 is FQNNGV. Written as DNA, the CDR3 is TGTGCCAGCAGCTCACCAGGGGGCTACGAGCAGTACTTC. Residues: CASSSPGGYEQYF.

The chain employs TRBV9 and TRBJ1-2; D not certain. The V gene's germline CDR1 is SGDLS and CDR2 YYNGEE. The CDR3 has 16 residues. Trimming removed 3 bases at V and 5 bases at J, with 20 bases between. The CDR3 DNA reads TGTGCCAGCAGCGCCCAGGACCTAGGAGCCCAGTATGGCTACACCTTC. Residues: CASSAQDLGAQYGYTF.

The chain combines TRBV9 with TRBJ1-1; tentatively, D is TRBD1 (5 bases). CDR1 is SGDLS and CDR2 is YYNGEE in the germline V gene. The CDR3 has 14 residues. The V and J ends lost 4 bases and 1 base respectively, with 11 bases between them. The CDR3: CASSPKGSNTEAFF. The CDR3 DNA follows: TGTGCCAGCAGCCCCAAGGGGTCGAACACTGAAGCTTTCTTT.

This rearrangement joins TRBV7-9 to TRBJ1-1; D is possibly TRBD1 (5 bases). Germline CDR1 reads SEHNR; CDR2 reads FQNEAQ (reference sequence). V was clipped by 5 bases and J by 3 bases, with 16 bases between them. The CDR3 contains 15 residues. CDR3 sequence: CASSPRDLLDTEAFF. The CDR3 DNA is TGTGCCAGCAGCCCCCGGGACCTATTGGACACTGAAGCTTTCTTT.

V gene TRBV6-5 combines with J gene TRBJ1-1; tentative D call: TRBD1 (6 bases). Trimming removed 6 bases from V and 4 bases from J, with 12 bases in between. There are 13 residues in the CDR3. The germline V gene encodes CDR1 MNHEY and CDR2 SVGAGI. CDR3 protein: CASRTQGFTEAFF. CDR3 sequence (DNA): TGTGCCAGCAGAACCCAGGGGTTCACTGAAGCTTTCTTT.

This chain's CDR3 is CASSQSGGGNQPQHF. In nucleotides, the CDR3 is TGCGCCAGCAGCCAGTCAGGGGGCGGCAATCAGCCCCAGCATTTT. V is TRBV4-3 and J is TRBJ1-5; 8 nucleotides line up with TRBD1. The trim removed 3 bases at V and 2 bases at J, leaving 3 bases unmatched. The length of the CDR3 is 15 residues. Germline CDR1 and CDR2: LGHNA and YSLEER.

The V and J genes are TRBV19 and TRBJ2-6, with D unresolved. The CDR3 sequence is 16 residues long. Trimming removed 3 bases at V and 0 bases at J, with 9 bases between. Germline CDR1 and CDR2: LNHDA and SQIVND (reference sequence). In DNA, the CDR3 is TGTGCCAGTAGTATCCTAGGGTACTCTGGGGCCAACGTCCTGACTTTC. Its translation: CASSILGYSGANVLTF.

This clone was seen more than once but under ten times. This sequence joins TRBV7-8 and TRBJ1-1; no reliable D call. Germline V gives CDR1 SGHVS, CDR2 FQNEAQ. The CDR3 runs to 13 residues. Trimming left V 0 bases short and J 6 bases short, with 8 bases between. CDR3 nucleotides: TGTGCCAGCAGCTTAGCGAGTGGGGCTGAAGCTTTCTTT. Translation gives CASSLASGAEAFF.

This clone was picked up many times. The CDR3 loop reads CASEGDYEQYF. CDR3 in DNA: TGTGCCAGCGAAGGGGACTACGAGCAGTACTTC. The genes are TRBV7-9 and TRBJ2-7; a weak D match, TRBD1 (5 bases). The CDR3 spans 11 residues. Germline CDR1 reads SEHNR; CDR2 reads FQNEAQ (reference sequence). V lost 8 bases and J 3 bases, leaving 8 bases between the germline ends.

CDR3: CASSLEVTLAFF. CDR3 DNA sequence: TGTGCCAGCAGCTTAGAGGTGACCCTAGCCTTCTTT. V and J are TRBV11-2 and TRBJ1-1; D remains unclear. V lost 0 bases and J 14 bases, leaving 13 bases between the germline ends. CDR3 length: 12 amino acids. Germline CDR1 SGHAT, CDR2 FQNNGV.

The rearrangement uses TRBV7-2 and TRBJ2-7; 8 nucleotides line up with TRBD2. Germline loops: CDR1 SGHTA, CDR2 FQGNSA. CDR3 length: 14 amino acids. V was pared by 5 bases and J by 3 bases, with 6 bases of the junction left unmatched. The CDR3 protein is CASSPRLARYEQYF. The CDR3 coding sequence is TGTGCCAGCAGCCCCCGACTAGCGCGCTACGAGCAGTACTTC.

Only one count was recorded for this clone. The chain carries TRBV27 and TRBJ2-7; D remains unclear. CDR3 length: 14 residues. Trimming removed 3 bases from V and 0 bases from J, with 9 bases in between. Germline CDR1 and CDR2: MNHEY and SMNVEV (reference sequence). The CDR3 is CASSFLPGSYEQYF. In DNA form, the CDR3 reads TGTGCCAGCAGTTTTTTACCGGGCTCCTACGAGCAGTACTTC.

V gene TRBV29-1 combines with J gene TRBJ2-1; the match to TRBD2 covers 11 bases. V was pared by 1 base and J by 2 bases, with 7 bases of the junction left unmatched. From germline, CDR1 is SQVTM and CDR2 ANQGSEA. The CDR3 length is 17 residues. This chain's CDR3 is CSVEGLAGGPTYNEQFF. Here the CDR3 DNA reads TGCAGCGTTGAAGGTCTAGCGGGGGGCCCGACCTACAATGAGCAGTTCTTC.

The chain employs TRBV30 and TRBJ1-1, with D tentatively TRBD1 (5 bases). CDR3 size: 12 residues. The ends were cut back, 0 bases at V and 4 bases at J, with 6 bases in the middle. CDR1 is GTSNPN and CDR2 is SVGIG in the germline V gene (reference sequence). The CDR3 DNA reads TGTGCCTGGAGTGTAAGGGGCACTGAAGCTTTCTTT. Its translation: CAWSVRGTEAFF.

The CDR3 protein is CASSLVPRDREGYEQYF. In DNA, the CDR3 is TGCGCCAGCAGCTTGGTCCCCCGGGACAGAGAAGGCTACGAGCAGTACTTC. This sequence joins TRBV5-1 and TRBJ2-7; 7 nucleotides match TRBD1. The CDR3 is 17 residues long. V lost 0 bases to trimming and J lost 3 bases; unmatched junction nucleotides: 12. CDR1 SGHRS and CDR2 YFSETQ come from the germline V gene.

This clone was seen only a few times. The rearrangement uses TRBV7-2 and TRBJ1-1; no clear D gene. The length of the CDR3 is 16 residues. Germline CDR1 is SGHTA and CDR2 is FQGNSA. The ends were cut back, 3 bases at V and 0 bases at J, with 14 bases in the middle. CDR3 bases: TGTGCCAGCAGCTTCCCTTCGGGAGGAATGAACACTGAAGCTTTCTTT. The encoded protein is CASSFPSGGMNTEAFF.

The CDR3 nucleotides read TGTGCCAGCAGCCTTTACTTGACAGGGGTGGGCACTGAAGCTTTCTTT. This sequence encodes CASSLYLTGVGTEAFF. This sequence joins TRBV5-6 and TRBJ1-1, with 8 bases aligning to TRBD1. Trimming cost V 4 bases and J 4 bases; bases outside gene matches: 12. CDR3 size: 16 residues. Germline CDR1 SGHDT, CDR2 YYEEEE. Complete variable domain (other parts from reference TRBV5-6 and TRBJ1-1): DAGVTQSPTHLIKTRGQQVTLRCSPKSGHDTVSWYQQALGQGPQFIFQYYEEEERQRGNFPDRFSGHQFPNYSSELNVNALLLGDSALYLCASSLYLTGVGTEAFFGQGTRLTVV.

Here the CDR3 DNA reads TGCAGCGTGGGACAGGGCAATACCTACGAGCAGTACTTC. As protein: CSVGQGNTYEQYF. The V and J genes are TRBV29-1 and TRBJ2-7, with TRBD1 matching 9 bases. Germline-derived CDR1 and CDR2 are SQVTM and ANQGSEA. The CDR3 loop spans 13 amino acids. V gave up 6 bases and J gave up 2 bases; unmatched junction bases: 5.

Sample share makes this clone medium-sized. The V call is TRBV7-8, the J call TRBJ2-7; 7 bases are shared with TRBD1. Unmatched junction bases numbered 15, after V lost 5 bases and J lost 5 bases. Germline V gene sequence: CDR1 SGHVS, CDR2 FQNEAQ. The CDR3 runs to 16 residues. The CDR3 protein is CASSPTPDTGVNEQYF. As DNA, the CDR3 is TGTGCCAGCAGCCCTACCCCTGACACAGGGGTTAACGAGCAGTACTTC.

The sample holds a few counts of this clone. The rearrangement uses TRBV27 and TRBJ1-1, with D possibly TRBD1 on 6 matching bases. Per the germline V gene, CDR1 is MNHEY and CDR2 is SMNVEV (reference sequence). V dropped 5 bases and J dropped 4 bases, with 17 bases sitting between them. The CDR3 consists of 15 residues. The CDR3 region has the DNA TGTGCCAGCAGTCCAAGAGTGGGGGCGCCCACTGAAGCTTTCTTT. Its protein product is CASSPRVGAPTEAFF.

This clone was seen a handful of times. This chain uses TRBV5-4 with TRBJ1-1; D is unresolved. The CDR3 length is 14 residues. V was shortened by 1 base and J by 8 bases, with 15 bases between the two germline ends. Germline V CDR1 and CDR2: SGHNT, YYREEE (reference sequence). CDR3: CASSLIEGPFEAFF. The CDR3 bases are TGTGCCAGCAGCTTGATCGAAGGGCCGTTCGAAGCTTTCTTT.

The genes are TRBV7-9 and TRBJ1-2, with a weak D call TRBD1 (5 bases). This CDR3 is 15 amino acids long. CDR1 SEHNR and CDR2 FQNEAQ come from the germline V gene (reference sequence). Trimming removed 1 base from V and 3 bases from J, with 12 bases in between. The DNA of the CDR3 is TGTGCCAGCAGCTTAGGACAACAGGTTCACTATGGCTACACCTTC. Translated: CASSLGQQVHYGYTF.

The chain recombines TRBV6-1 with TRBJ1-4; 7 nucleotides line up with TRBD1. The CDR3 length is 15 residues. Unmatched junction bases numbered 7, after V lost 6 bases and J lost 3 bases. Germline CDR1 MNHNS, CDR2 SASEGT. The CDR3 sequence is CASRGGTASNEKLFF. The CDR3, as DNA: TGTGCCAGCAGGGGGGGGACAGCCTCTAATGAAAAACTGTTTTTT.

This clone occurred a few times. This chain connects TRBV6-6 to TRBJ2-7; maybe TRBD2 (5 bases). V gave up 7 bases and J gave up 5 bases, with 12 bases separating them. From germline, CDR1 is MNHNY and CDR2 SVGAGI (reference sequence). The CDR3 spans 12 residues. The CDR3 DNA reads TGTGCCAGCACCGAGGGAGTGAACGAGCAGTACTTC. Amino acids: CASTEGVNEQYF.

V gene TRBV12-5 combines with J gene TRBJ2-6, with 10 bases fitting TRBD1. CDR1 and CDR2 (germline): LGHNT, FRNRAP. The CDR3 length is 16 residues. V lost 6 bases, J lost 0 bases, and 2 bases stayed unmatched. CDR3 bases: TGTGCTAGTGGCTGGGACAGGGGCTCTGGGGCCAACGTCCTGACTTTC. Translated: CASGWDRGSGANVLTF. The entire variable domain, with the rest obtained from reference TRBV12-5 and TRBJ2-6, is as follows: DARVTQTPRHKVTEMGQEVTMRCQPILGHNTVFWYRQTMMQGLELLAYFRNRAPLDDSGMPKDRFSAEMPDATLATLKIQPSEPRDSAVYFCASGWDRGSGANVLTFGAGSRLTVL.

The chain joins TRBV18 to TRBJ2-5; D not certain. This CDR3 has 12 residues. Germline V lookup: CDR1 KGHSH, CDR2 LQKENI. The V and J ends lost 3 bases and 5 bases respectively, with 7 bases between them. CDR3 DNA: TGTGCCAGCTCACCCGGAATGGAGACCCAGTACTTC. Amino acids: CASSPGMETQYF.

V usage is TRBV12-2 and J usage is TRBJ1-5. TRBV12-2 is recorded as a pseudogene. This CDR3 contains 16 residues. This CDR3 reads CASRLAGPSRKWPQHF. The CDR3 coding sequence is TGTGCAAGTCGCTTAGCAGGGCCGTCACGAAAGTGGCCCCAGCATTTT.